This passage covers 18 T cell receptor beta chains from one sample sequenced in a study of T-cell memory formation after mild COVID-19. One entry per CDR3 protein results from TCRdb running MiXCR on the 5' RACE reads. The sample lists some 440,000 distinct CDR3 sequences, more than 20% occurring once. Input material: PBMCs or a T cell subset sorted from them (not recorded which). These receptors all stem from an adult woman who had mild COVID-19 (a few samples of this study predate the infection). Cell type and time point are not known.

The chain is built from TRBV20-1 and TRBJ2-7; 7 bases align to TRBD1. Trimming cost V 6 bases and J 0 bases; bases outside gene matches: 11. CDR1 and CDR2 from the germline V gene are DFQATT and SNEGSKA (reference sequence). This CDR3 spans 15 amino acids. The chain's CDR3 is CSAGNRDSYSYEQYF. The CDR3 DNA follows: TGCAGTGCGGGTAACCGGGACAGTTACTCCTACGAGCAGTACTTC.

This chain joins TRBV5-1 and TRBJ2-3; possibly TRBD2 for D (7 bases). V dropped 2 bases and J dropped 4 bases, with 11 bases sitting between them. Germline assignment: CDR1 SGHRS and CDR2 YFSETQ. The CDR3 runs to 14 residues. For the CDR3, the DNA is TGCGCCAGCAGCTTTGAGGGGGGGGCAGATACGCAGTATTTT. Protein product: CASSFEGGADTQYF.

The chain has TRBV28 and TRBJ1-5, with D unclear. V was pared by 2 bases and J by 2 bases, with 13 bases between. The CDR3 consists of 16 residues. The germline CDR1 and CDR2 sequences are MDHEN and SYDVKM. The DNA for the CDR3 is TGTGCCAGCAGTTTAGGCGGGGAGGGCGGCAATCAGCCCCAGCATTTT. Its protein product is CASSLGGEGGNQPQHF.

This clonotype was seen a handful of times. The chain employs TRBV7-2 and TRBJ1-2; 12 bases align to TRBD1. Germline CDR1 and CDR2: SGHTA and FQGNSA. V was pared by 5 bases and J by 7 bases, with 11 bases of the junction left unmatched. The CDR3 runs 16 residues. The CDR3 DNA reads TGTGCCAGCAGCCGAACACCGGGACAGGGGGCGCTTGGCTACACCTTC. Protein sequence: CASSRTPGQGALGYTF.

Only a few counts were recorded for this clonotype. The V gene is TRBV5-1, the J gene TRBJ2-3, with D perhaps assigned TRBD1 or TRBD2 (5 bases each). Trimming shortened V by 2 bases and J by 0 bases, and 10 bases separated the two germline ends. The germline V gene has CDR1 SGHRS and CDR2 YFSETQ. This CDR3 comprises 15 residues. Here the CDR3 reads CASSFGWGSTDTQYF. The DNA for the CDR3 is TGCGCCAGCAGCTTCGGTTGGGGGAGCACAGATACGCAGTATTTT.

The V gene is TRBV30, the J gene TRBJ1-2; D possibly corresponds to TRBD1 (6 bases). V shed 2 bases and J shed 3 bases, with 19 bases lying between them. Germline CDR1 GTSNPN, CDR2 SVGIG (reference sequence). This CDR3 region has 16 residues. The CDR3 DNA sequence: TGTGCCTGGAGTCCCCTGCTGCAGGGGCCCCACTATGGCTACACCTTC. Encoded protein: CAWSPLLQGPHYGYTF.

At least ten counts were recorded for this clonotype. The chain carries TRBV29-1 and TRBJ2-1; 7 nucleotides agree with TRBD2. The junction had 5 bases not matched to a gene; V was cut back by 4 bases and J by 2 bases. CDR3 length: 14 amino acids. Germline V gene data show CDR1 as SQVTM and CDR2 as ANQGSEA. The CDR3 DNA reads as TGCAGCGTTGTGGGCGGGGGTACCTACAATGAGCAGTTCTTC. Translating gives CSVVGGGTYNEQFF.

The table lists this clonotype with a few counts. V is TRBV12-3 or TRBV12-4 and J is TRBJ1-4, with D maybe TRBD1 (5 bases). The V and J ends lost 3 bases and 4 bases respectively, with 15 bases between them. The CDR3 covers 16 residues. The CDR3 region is CASSFWQGLVNEKLFF. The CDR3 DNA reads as TGTGCCAGCAGTTTTTGGCAGGGTCTTGTTAATGAAAAACTGTTTTTT.

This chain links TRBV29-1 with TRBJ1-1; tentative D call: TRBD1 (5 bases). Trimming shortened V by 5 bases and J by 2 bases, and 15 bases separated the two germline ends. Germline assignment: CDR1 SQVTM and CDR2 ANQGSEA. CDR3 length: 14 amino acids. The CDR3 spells CSVRLMGGNTEAFF. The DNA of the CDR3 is TGCAGCGTTCGTCTGATGGGGGGTAACACTGAAGCTTTCTTT.

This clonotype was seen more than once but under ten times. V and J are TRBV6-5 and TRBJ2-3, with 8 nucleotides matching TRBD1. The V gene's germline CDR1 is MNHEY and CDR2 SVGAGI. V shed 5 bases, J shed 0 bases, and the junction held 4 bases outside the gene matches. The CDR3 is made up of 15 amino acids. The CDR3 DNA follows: TGTGCCAGCAGTACCCGGACAGGGAGCACAGATACGCAGTATTTT. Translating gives CASSTRTGSTDTQYF.

This chain's CDR3 is CASSYSSHGAYNEQFF. CDR3 bases: TGTGCCAGCAGTTACTCCTCTCACGGGGCCTACAATGAGCAGTTCTTC. The genes are TRBV6-6 and TRBJ2-1, with D possibly TRBD2 on 5 matching bases. Germline V gives CDR1 MNHNY, CDR2 SVGAGI (reference sequence). This CDR3 spans 16 amino acids. Trimming shortened V by 0 bases and J by 2 bases, and 11 bases separated the two germline ends.

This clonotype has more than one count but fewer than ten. CDR3 sequence: CASSLFQTSGSYEQYF. CDR3 DNA sequence: TGTGCCAGCAGCTTGTTCCAAACTAGCGGCTCCTACGAGCAGTACTTC. V is TRBV5-6 and J is TRBJ2-7; 8 bases fit TRBD2. The trim removed 1 base at V and 0 bases at J, leaving 6 bases unmatched. The CDR3 sequence is 16 residues long. The germline V gene has CDR1 SGHDT and CDR2 YYEEEE.

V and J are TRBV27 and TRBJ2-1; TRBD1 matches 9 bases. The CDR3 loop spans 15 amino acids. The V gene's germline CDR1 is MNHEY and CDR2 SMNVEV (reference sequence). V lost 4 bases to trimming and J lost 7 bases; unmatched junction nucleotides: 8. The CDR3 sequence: CASSSTGGRGNEQFF. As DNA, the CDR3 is TGTGCCAGCAGTTCGACAGGGGGACGTGGGAATGAGCAGTTCTTC.

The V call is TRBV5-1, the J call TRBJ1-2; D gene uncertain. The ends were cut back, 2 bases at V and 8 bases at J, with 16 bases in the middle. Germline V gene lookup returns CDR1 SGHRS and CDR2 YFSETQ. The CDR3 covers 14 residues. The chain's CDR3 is CASSFGGTRRGYTF. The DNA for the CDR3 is TGCGCCAGCAGCTTCGGCGGAACACGGAGGGGCTACACCTTC.

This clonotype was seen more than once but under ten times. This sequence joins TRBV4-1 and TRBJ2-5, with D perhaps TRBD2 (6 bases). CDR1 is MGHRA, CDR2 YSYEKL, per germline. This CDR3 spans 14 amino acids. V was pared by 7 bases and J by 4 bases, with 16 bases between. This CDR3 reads CASTAAGIPETQYF. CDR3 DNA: TGCGCCAGCACAGCTGCGGGGATCCCAGAGACCCAGTACTTC.

The CDR3 coding sequence is TGCGCCAGCAGCCTGGAGGTCCCAGATACGCAGTATTTT. It codes for CASSLEVPDTQYF. This sequence joins TRBV4-1 and TRBJ2-3, with a possible D match to TRBD2 (5 bases). Germline CDR1 is MGHRA and CDR2 is YSYEKL. Trimming removed 4 bases at V and 4 bases at J, with 9 bases between. The CDR3 is 13 amino acids.

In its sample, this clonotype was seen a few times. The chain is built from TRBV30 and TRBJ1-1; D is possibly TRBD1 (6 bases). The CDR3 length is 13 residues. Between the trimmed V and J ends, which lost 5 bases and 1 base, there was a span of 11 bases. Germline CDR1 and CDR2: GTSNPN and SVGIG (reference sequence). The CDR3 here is CAWGGQSNTEAFF. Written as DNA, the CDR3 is TGTGCCTGGGGAGGACAGTCGAACACTGAAGCTTTCTTT.

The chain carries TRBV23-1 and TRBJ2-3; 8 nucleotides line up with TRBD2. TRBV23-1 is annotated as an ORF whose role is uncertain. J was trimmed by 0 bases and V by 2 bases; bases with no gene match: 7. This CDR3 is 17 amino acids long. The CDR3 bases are TGCGCCAGCAGTCAAACCCCTAGCGGGCTTAGCACAGATACGCAGTATTTT. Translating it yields CASSQTPSGLSTDTQYF.